The rows below give T cell receptor beta chains drawn from one sample of a study of blood T cells in healthy people across ages. MiXCR, run by TCRdb on the 5' RACE reads, gives a single entry per CDR3 protein. This table holds under 1,100,000 distinct CDR3 sequences, 20% to 25% found once. These same records also appear under a second study, on T cells of mothers and their children.

Material: blood. These TCRs come from a girl aged 2-10 years in good health. Both conserved end residues are part of each CDR3. A D gene is named only where the DNA matches it firmly. Rows may omit the clone size; those that give it use once, few, many or a size class.

D gene | clone size | J gene | V gene | CDR3 DNA | CDR3 protein
- | few | TRBJ2-5 | TRBV29-1 | TGCAGCGCTATATTAATAGGGCAAGAGACCCAGTACTTC | CSAILIGQETQYF
- | few | TRBJ2-1 | TRBV2 | TGTGCCAGCAGTGATTTGCAGTACAATGAGCAGTTCTTC | CASSDLQYNEQFF
- | once | TRBJ2-5 | TRBV28 | TGTGCCAGCAGCCCTACGGACAGCACGAAACAAGAGACCCAGTACTTC | CASSPTDSTKQETQYF
- | - | TRBJ2-1 | TRBV10-3 | TGTGCCATCGGAATAGGTCCCAATGAGCAGTTCTTC | CAIGIGPNEQFF
- | many | TRBJ2-3 | TRBV24-1 | TGTGCCACCAGTGACGTAGTCCCGGATACGCAGTATTTT | CATSDVVPDTQYF
TRBD1 | - | TRBJ2-3 | TRBV4-3 | TGCGCCAGCAGCCAGGTGGACAGGGGCACAGATACGCAGTATTTT | CASSQVDRGTDTQYF
- | - | TRBJ1-1 | TRBV5-1 | TGCGCCAGCAGCTTGGATATTCTGGGCACTGAAGCTTTCTTT | CASSLDILGTEAFF
TRBD2 | few | TRBJ2-2 | TRBV27 | TGTGCCAGCAGTCCTCGCACGGCGGGAGGCCTCACCGGGGAGCTGTTTTTT | CASSPRTAGGLTGELFF
- | - | TRBJ1-2 | TRBV11-2 | TGTGCCAGCAGGGGAAGTCCTAAAGCTAACTATGGCTACACCTTC | CASRGSPKANYGYTF
TRBD2 | few | TRBJ2-4 | TRBV5-6 | TGTGCCAGCAGCCAAACGGGACTAGGGAAGAACATTCAGTACTTC | CASSQTGLGKNIQYF
TRBD1 | - | TRBJ1-1 | TRBV3-1 | TGTGCCAGCAGCCAGACGGACAGGGGCCCTGAAGCTTTCTTT | CASSQTDRGPEAFF
- | once | TRBJ2-7 | TRBV12-3/TRBV12-4 | TGTGCCAGCAGTTTGGACAGCATCTACGAGCAGTACTTC | CASSLDSIYEQYF
- | - | TRBJ2-5 | TRBV9 | TGTGCCAGCAGCGTTTCCTTCACGGAGACCCAGTACTTC | CASSVSFTETQYF
TRBD1 | - | TRBJ1-2 | TRBV12-3/TRBV12-4 | TGTGCCAGCATTCCGGAGGGACAGGAAGAATATGGCTACACCTTC | CASIPEGQEEYGYTF
TRBD2 | many | TRBJ2-5 | TRBV15 | TGTGCCACCAGCAGAGATTCCCCCACCCGCCCTAGCCGCGGGGGGCAAGAGACCCAGTACTTC | CATSRDSPTRPSRGGQETQYF
- | - | TRBJ1-5 | TRBV5-1 | TGCGCCAGCAGCCCGGGATATACAGGGTTCAATCAGCCCCAGCATTTT | CASSPGYTGFNQPQHF
- | few | TRBJ2-5 | TRBV7-9 | TGTGCCAGCAGCTTAGCGCCGGACAGTCTGGAGACCCAGTACTTC | CASSLAPDSLETQYF
- | - | TRBJ1-2 | TRBV10-3 | TGTGCCATCACCGAGGGGCGAGGGATAGAAGGCTACACCTTC | CAITEGRGIEGYTF
- | - | TRBJ1-6 | TRBV6-6 | TGTGCCAGTCAAGCCCAGTCGAATTCACCCCTCCACTTT | CASQAQSNSPLHF
- | - | TRBJ1-1 | TRBV6-5 | TGTGCCAGCACCCGAGGGCCTGAAGCTTTCTTT | CASTRGPEAFF
- | few | TRBJ2-1 | TRBV5-1 | TGCGCCAGCAGCAGGGGTATCTCCTACAATGAGCAGTTCTTC | CASSRGISYNEQFF
- | - | TRBJ2-3 | TRBV7-3 | TGTGCCAGCAGCTTAGAAACTTCCGGGACAGATACGCAGTATTTT | CASSLETSGTDTQYF
- | - | TRBJ1-2 | TRBV27 | TGTGCCAGCACTACTTTCTTAGGGGTTGAAGGCTACACCTTC | CASTTFLGVEGYTF
- | - | TRBJ2-2 | TRBV3-1 | TGTGCCAGCAGCCAAGTCCCTCAGGGGAACACCGGGGAGCTGTTTTTT | CASSQVPQGNTGELFF
- | - | TRBJ2-3 | TRBV20-1 | TGCAGTGCATTGTCGGGGGGCTATACGCAGTATTTT | CSALSGGYTQYF
TRBD1 | - | TRBJ1-2 | TRBV28 | TGTGCCAGCAGTTTATGGTCGGACAGGGACTATGGCTACACCTTC | CASSLWSDRDYGYTF
- | few | TRBJ2-5 | TRBV2 | TGTGCCAGCAGTTCCCGGTTTATTCAAGAGACCCAGTATTTC | CASSSRFIQETQYF
- | few | TRBJ1-5 | TRBV9 | TGTGCCAGCAGCGTAGGGGATGATCAGCCCCAGCATTTT | CASSVGDDQPQHF
- | once | TRBJ2-3 | TRBV2 | TGTGCCAGCAGTTGGGACCACCTTGATACGCAGTATTTT | CASSWDHLDTQYF
TRBD1 | - | TRBJ2-1 | TRBV2 | TGTGCCATACCAAGGCTCGGGACAGGCTCAGATGAGCAGTTCTTC | CAIPRLGTGSDEQFF
TRBD1 | - | TRBJ2-4 | TRBV5-4 | TGTGCCAGCAGTCATAGACAGGGTGAAAACATTCAGTACTTC | CASSHRQGENIQYF
- | few | TRBJ1-1 | TRBV12-3/TRBV12-4 | TGTGCCAGCAGTTTCGAGGGGGTATGGACTGAAGCTTTCTTT | CASSFEGVWTEAFF
- | few | TRBJ2-5 | TRBV20-1 | TGCAGTGCCGCAGACAGGTCTGGGGAGACCCAGTACTTC | CSAADRSGETQYF
- | - | TRBJ2-7 | TRBV20-1 | TGCAGTGCTAGAGGAATAGGCGACAGACGAGAGGGTTACGAGCAGTACTTC | CSARGIGDRREGYEQYF
- | few | TRBJ2-1 | TRBV20-1 | TGCAGTGCTAGAGAGGTTTCGGAGGCACATCCTAAGCAGTTCTTC | CSAREVSEAHPKQFF
- | - | TRBJ2-5 | TRBV12-3/TRBV12-4 | TGTGCCAGCAGTTTTTGGGCGGAAGGGACCCAGTACTTC | CASSFWAEGTQYF
- | - | TRBJ1-4 | TRBV20-1 | TGCAGTGCGCTGGACAGTGCAACTAATGAAAAACTGTTTTTT | CSALDSATNEKLFF
TRBD1 | few | TRBJ1-4 | TRBV20-1 | TGCAGTGCTAGAGGGTACGACAGGGGAAGAGGGTCAACTAATGAAAAGCTGTTTTTT | CSARGYDRGRGSTNEKLFF
TRBD2 | few | TRBJ2-5 | TRBV27 | TGTGCCAGCAGTTTACGAGCGGGAGGGCCGGAGACCCAGTACTTC | CASSLRAGGPETQYF
- | - | TRBJ2-7 | TRBV14 | TGTGCCAGCAGCCAAGGTCGGGACTTGCAGCAGTACTTC | CASSQGRDLQQYF
- | - | TRBJ2-4 | TRBV20-1 | TGCAGTGTTCCCCGAACCAAAAACATTCAGTACTTC | CSVPRTKNIQYF
- | - | TRBJ2-7 | TRBV29-1 | TGCAGCGTTATACTTGGCGAGCAGTACTTC | CSVILGEQYF
TRBD1 | - | TRBJ2-2 | TRBV12-3/TRBV12-4 | TGTGCCAGCAGGATGCAGACAGGGCGGCCCGGGGAGCTGTTTTTT | CASRMQTGRPGELFF
- | - | TRBJ2-7 | TRBV29-1 | TGCAGCGTTGAAGATACCCTCCCCGCGGAGCAGTACTTC | CSVEDTLPAEQYF
- | - | TRBJ2-1 | TRBV12-3/TRBV12-4 | TGTGCCAGCAGTAAGGGGTCCTACAATGAGCAGTTCTTC | CASSKGSYNEQFF
TRBD1 | many | TRBJ2-5 | TRBV27 | TGTGCCAGCAGTTTACGGACAGGGGTGCAAGAGACCCAGTACTTC | CASSLRTGVQETQYF
- | - | TRBJ2-1 | TRBV5-1 | TGCGCCAGCAGCACTCACAGGGCTCCCAATGAGCAGTTCTTC | CASSTHRAPNEQFF
- | - | TRBJ2-2 | TRBV9 | TGTGCCAGCAGAAGTATCAGCAGCACCGGGGAGCTGTTTTTT | CASRSISSTGELFF
- | - | TRBJ2-7 | TRBV4-1 | TGCGCCAGCAGCCAAGAAGTTGGGGTCTACGAGGGTTACGAGCAGTACTTC | CASSQEVGVYEGYEQYF
- | many | TRBJ2-7 | TRBV12-3/TRBV12-4 | TGTGCCAGCAGGGAAAGCTACGAGCAGTACTTC | CASRESYEQYF
- | few | TRBJ2-3 | TRBV2 | TGTGCCAGCCGGGAGCTCGGCACAGATACGCAGTATTTT | CASRELGTDTQYF
- | few | TRBJ2-5 | TRBV7-9 | TGTGCCAGCAGCTTATTCGGCCACCCAGAGACCCAGTACTTC | CASSLFGHPETQYF
- | few | TRBJ2-5 | TRBV7-2 | TGTGCCAGCAGCTCTAGTCCGGGACCTGAGGCGACCCAGTACTTC | CASSSSPGPEATQYF
TRBD2 | - | TRBJ2-3 | TRBV11-2 | TGTGCCAGCAGCCTGGAACTAGCGCCGCAGTATTTT | CASSLELAPQYF
- | once | TRBJ1-4 | TRBV3-1 | TGTGCCAGCAGCCGCCGTGGGGCAACTAATGAAAAACTGTTTTTT | CASSRRGATNEKLFF
- | few | TRBJ2-7 | TRBV14 | TGTGCCAGCAGCTCCCTTTGGGGCGACGAGCAGTACTTC | CASSSLWGDEQYF
TRBD1 | few | TRBJ1-2 | TRBV27 | TGTGCCAGCAGTCCCCCGGGACAGCCCCCAAACGGCTACACCTTC | CASSPPGQPPNGYTF